This T cell receptor (beta chain) was identified during a study of control samples from healthy donors and cancer patients. Germline V CDR1 and CDR2: MNHEY, SVGEGT. The CDR3 covers 15 residues. V gave up 2 bases and J gave up 5 bases, with 15 bases separating them. Repertoires were generated with immunoSEQ multiplex PCR, while TCRdb's copy carries only in-frame clones and drops some. The table lists under 70,000 clones, more than 95% of them singletons. V and J are TRBV6-2 or TRBV6-3 and TRBJ1-2, with D possibly TRBD1 on 5 matching bases. Sequencing was carried out using blood. The TCR was taken from a woman in her late teens or twenties in good health. The CDR3 nucleotides are TGTGCCAGCAGTTACGGTCAGACAGTGGTGTATGGCTACACCTTC. This codes for CASSYGQTVVYGYTF.